The 15 T cell receptor beta chains reported below all come from one sample, sequenced in a study of response to subunit inactivated influenza vaccine. TCRdb re-called the RT-PCR reads through MiXCR, storing one row per CDR3 protein. The profile shows about 300,000 distinct CDR3 sequences, 22% of them singletons. This material consisted of PBMCs from blood, taken about 20 months after vaccination. The receptor source for this set is a man in his fifties or sixties who received an inactivated influenza vaccine.

The rearrangement joins TRBV3-1 to TRBJ2-5, with 8 bases matching TRBD2. The V gene end was trimmed by 5 bases and the J gene end by 1 base; junction bases not matched to a gene: 6. CDR1 and CDR2 from the germline V gene are LGHDT and YNNKEL (reference sequence). The CDR3 loop spans 15 amino acids. The CDR3 here is CASSSLAGIQETQYF. The DNA for the CDR3 is TGTGCCAGCAGCTCCTTAGCGGGAATCCAAGAGACCCAGTACTTC.

V gene TRBV28 combines with J gene TRBJ2-1; D is uncertain. The CDR3 runs to 12 residues. CDR1 is MDHEN and CDR2 is SYDVKM in the germline V gene. The V end was cut by 6 bases, the J end by 6 bases, with 9 bases between. CDR3 DNA sequence: TGTGCCAGCAGGCCCTGGGGCAATGAGCAGTTCTTC. It translates to CASRPWGNEQFF.

The DNA of the CDR3 is TGCGCCAGCAGATACCAGACAGGGATAACTGAAGCTTTCTTT. It specifies CASRYQTGITEAFF. The gene calls are TRBV5-1 and TRBJ1-1; 7 bases fit TRBD1. Trimming at V came to 5 bases and at J to 5 bases, leaving 9 bases not matched to a gene. The CDR3 is made up of 14 amino acids. Germline V gene sequence: CDR1 SGHRS, CDR2 YFSETQ.

Ten or more counts support this clonotype. The V gene is TRBV20-1, the J gene TRBJ1-2; tentative D call: TRBD1 (6 bases). The V gene's germline CDR1 is DFQATT and CDR2 SNEGSKA (reference sequence). Trimming cost V 6 bases and J 0 bases, with 11 bases left between them. The CDR3 contains 13 residues. The CDR3 DNA is TGCAGTGCGGAAGGACAGACTAACTATGGCTACACCTTC. It encodes CSAEGQTNYGYTF.

This clonotype showed up just a few times. The chain links TRBV2 to TRBJ1-1; D ambiguous. V lost 4 bases, J lost 1 base, and 7 bases lay in between. This CDR3 is 13 amino acids long. Germline V CDR1 and CDR2: SNHLY, FYNNEI. The CDR3 loop reads CASSVSANTEAFF. Written as DNA, the CDR3 is TGTGCCAGCAGTGTCTCTGCGAACACTGAAGCTTTCTTT.

The V call is TRBV4-2, the J call TRBJ2-1; TRBD2 agrees at 14 bases. Unmatched junction bases numbered 2, after V lost 3 bases and J lost 7 bases. The CDR3 is made up of 15 amino acids. Germline V gene lookup returns CDR1 LGHNA and CDR2 YNFKEQ. CDR3 nucleotides: TGTGCCAGCAGCCAGACTAGCGGGAGGGAGAATGAGCAGTTCTTC. Amino acids: CASSQTSGRENEQFF.

The gene calls are TRBV19 and TRBJ1-5, with D perhaps TRBD1 (6 bases). This CDR3 region has 14 residues. Germline-derived CDR1 and CDR2 are LNHDA and SQIVND (reference sequence). Trimming removed 6 bases from V and 1 base from J, with 10 bases in between. The CDR3 DNA sequence: TGTGCCAGTAGATCAGGGGTGAGCAATCAGCCCCAGCATTTT. Translating it yields CASRSGVSNQPQHF.

The chain combines TRBV5-8 with TRBJ1-6; 7 bases align to TRBD1. The CDR3 consists of 16 residues. In germline, CDR1 is SGHTS, CDR2 YDEGEE. V was clipped by 0 bases and J by 10 bases; unmatched bases: 10. CDR3 region: CASSLGDRARGSPLHF. The DNA for the CDR3 is TGTGCCAGCAGCTTGGGAGACAGGGCGAGGGGATCACCCCTCCACTTT.

Ten or more counts support this clonotype. The chain carries TRBV10-3 and TRBJ1-6, with no clear D. This CDR3 is built from 14 residues. V was cut by 7 bases and J by 10 bases, with 17 bases left in between. Germline CDR1 and CDR2: ENHRY and SYGVKD. The CDR3 DNA reads TGTGCCATCACCCGGGAGACGGCCGGGTCACCCCTCCACTTT. Translated, it gives CAITRETAGSPLHF.

This clonotype was seen ten or more times. The CDR3 is CASSRGTGEFHGYTF. The DNA for the CDR3 is TGTGCCAGCAGCCGGGGGACAGGGGAATTTCATGGCTACACCTTC. The chain links TRBV7-2 to TRBJ1-2; 10 bases are shared with TRBD1. V was pared by 5 bases and J by 6 bases, with 9 bases of the junction left unmatched. Germline V gives CDR1 SGHTA, CDR2 FQGNSA. There are 15 residues in the CDR3.

This clonotype was detected only a few times. CDR3 coding DNA: TGTGCCAGCAGGGGGACGGCGAACACTGAAGCTTTCTTT. Its translation is CASRGTANTEAFF. V is TRBV28 and J is TRBJ1-1; possibly TRBD1 for D (5 bases). The CDR3 totals 13 residues. Per germline, CDR1 MDHEN and CDR2 SYDVKM. Trimming stripped 6 bases from V and 1 base from J, with 9 bases between.

This clonotype was seen a few times. The gene calls are TRBV29-1 and TRBJ2-5; 9 bases align to TRBD1. Looked up from germline, CDR1 is SQVTM and CDR2 is ANQGSEA. CDR3 size: 15 residues. Trimming cost V 3 bases and J 7 bases; bases outside gene matches: 12. The CDR3 coding sequence is TGCAGCGTTGAGAGTCGAACAGGGGGCGCGGTGACCCAGTACTTC. Amino acids: CSVESRTGGAVTQYF.

This clonotype has more than one count but fewer than ten. The gene calls are TRBV4-1 and TRBJ1-3; the D is unclear. Per the germline V gene, CDR1 is MGHRA and CDR2 is YSYEKL. V was clipped by 1 base and J by 0 bases, with 13 bases between them. This CDR3 is 17 amino acids long. The CDR3 reads CASSQVVGRNSGNTIYF. In nucleotides, the CDR3 is TGCGCCAGCAGCCAAGTGGTTGGGCGGAACTCTGGAAACACCATATATTTT.

The gene calls are TRBV2 and TRBJ2-3; TRBD2 agrees at 8 bases. The CDR3 runs 15 residues. With 8 bases clipped from V and 0 bases from J, the junction kept 7 bases outside the gene matches. Germline values: CDR1 SNHLY, CDR2 FYNNEI. The DNA of the CDR3 is TGTGCCAGCGGCTTAGCGGGGATTAGCACAGATACGCAGTATTTT. Translation: CASGLAGISTDTQYF.

A few counts support this clonotype. The rearrangement links TRBV5-1 to TRBJ2-5; D not certain. CDR1 is SGHRS and CDR2 is YFSETQ in the germline V gene. The CDR3 length is 12 residues. V dropped 4 bases and J dropped 4 bases, with 8 bases sitting between them. The CDR3 nucleotides are TGCGCCAGCAGCGGAATCACAGAGACCCAGTACTTC. This codes for CASSGITETQYF.